This T cell receptor beta chain was obtained from a study of blood T cell repertoires in COVID-19. CDR1 SGDLS and CDR2 YYNGEE come from the germline V gene. The germline V and J ends were trimmed by 1 base and 1 base, with 11 bases remaining between them. The CDR3 spans 15 residues. Assay used: immunoSEQ multiplex PCR; TCRdb lists only in-frame clones, some missing. The sample lists around 250,000 clones, roughly 84% occurring once. The rearrangement uses TRBV9 and TRBJ1-1; D is ambiguous. Sequencing used peripheral blood. The sequence was obtained from a man in his fifties or sixties with active or convalescent COVID-19. The chain's CDR3 is CASSVLSGANTEAFF. For the CDR3, the DNA is TGTGCCAGCAGCGTACTTTCGGGTGCGAACACTGAAGCTTTCTTT.